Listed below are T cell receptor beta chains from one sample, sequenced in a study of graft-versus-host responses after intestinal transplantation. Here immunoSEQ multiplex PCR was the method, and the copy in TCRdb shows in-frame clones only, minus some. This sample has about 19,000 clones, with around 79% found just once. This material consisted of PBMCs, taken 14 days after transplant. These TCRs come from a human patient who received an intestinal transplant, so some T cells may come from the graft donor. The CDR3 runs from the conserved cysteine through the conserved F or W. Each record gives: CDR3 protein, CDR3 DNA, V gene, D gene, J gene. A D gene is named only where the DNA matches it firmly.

CASSQVPAGGADGYTF TGCGCCAGCAGCCAAGTACCGGCAGGGGGCGCGGATGGCTACACCTTC TRBV4-1 TRBD1 TRBJ1-2
CASSEGNQPQHF TGTGCCAGCAGTGAAGGGAATCAGCCCCAGCATTTT TRBV2 - TRBJ1-5
CASRAPGLAADNEQFF TGTGCCAGCAGGGCACCGGGACTAGCGGCGGACAATGAGCAGTTCTTC TRBV2 TRBD2 TRBJ2-1
CASSQEGTGGGGTQYF TGCGCCAGCAGCCAAGAGGGGACAGGGGGAGGAGGTACGCAGTATTTT TRBV4-1 TRBD1 TRBJ2-3
CASSIELASTDTQYF TGTGCCAGTAGTATAGAGCTAGCTAGCACAGATACGCAGTATTTT TRBV19 - TRBJ2-3
CASSERRVYNSPLHF TGTGCCAGCAGTGAACGGCGCGTCTATAATTCACCCCTCCACTTT TRBV2 - TRBJ1-6
CASSLASGGSIYYEQYF TGCGCCAGCAGCTTGGCTAGCGGGGGGTCAATTTACTACGAGCAGTACTTC TRBV5-1 TRBD2 TRBJ2-7
CASMGRAGTSSYNSPLHF TGTGCCAGCATGGGTCGGGCAGGGACTAGCTCCTATAATTCACCCCTCCACTTT TRBV2 - TRBJ1-6
CASSQQGSSLEQYF TGTGCCAGCAGCCAACAGGGGTCCTCCTTAGAGCAGTACTTC TRBV11-3 TRBD1 TRBJ2-7
CASSLNRLGPYNEQFF TGTGCCAGCAGTTTAAATCGGTTAGGGCCCTACAATGAGCAGTTCTTC TRBV28 - TRBJ2-1
CASSSRQGATQPQHF TGTGCCAGCAGTTCCCGACAGGGCGCTACTCAGCCCCAGCATTTT TRBV27 TRBD1 TRBJ1-5
CASSLGQGEAFF TGTGCCAGCAGCTTGGGGCAGGGAGAAGCTTTCTTT TRBV5-4 - TRBJ1-1
CASSDGTSGYNEQFF TGTGCCAGCAGTGACGGGACTAGCGGCTACAATGAGCAGTTCTTC TRBV6-4 TRBD2 TRBJ2-1
CASSEGPSSYEQYF TGTGCCAGCAGTGAAGGACCCTCCTCCTACGAGCAGTACTTC TRBV6-5 - TRBJ2-7
CASSLPGTGPYEQYF TGTGCCAGCAGCTTACCCGGGACGGGACCCTACGAGCAGTACTTC TRBV14 - TRBJ2-7
CSVVVGQLTEAFF TGCAGCGTTGTTGTGGGACAGTTGACTGAAGCTTTCTTT TRBV29-1 TRBD1 TRBJ1-1